This TCR beta chain is drawn from a study of cytomegalovirus exposure and HLA in healthy donors. As for the study in general: Some 90 million unique TCRs from HLA-typed donors were held in an early data release.

V shed 3 bases and J shed 5 bases, with 7 bases lying between them. Germline lookup yields CDR1 WNHNN and CDR2 SYGVQD (reference sequence). The length of the CDR3 is 12 residues. PCR was performed using 60 Vbeta and 13 Jbeta primers. The protocol was immunoSEQ multiplex PCR, while the TCRdb copy is restricted to in-frame clones and leaves out a portion. The sample has tens of thousands of clones, about 76% seen once. Healthy bone marrow donors made up the cohort. The source material was PBMCs. The chain combines TRBV10-1 with TRBJ2-5; D gene unclear. The TCR was taken from a man aged 45-65 years in good health and CMV-seronegative. The CDR3 nucleotides read TGCGCCAGCAGTGAACGGTTGGAGACCCAGTACTTC. The encoded protein is CASSERLETQYF.